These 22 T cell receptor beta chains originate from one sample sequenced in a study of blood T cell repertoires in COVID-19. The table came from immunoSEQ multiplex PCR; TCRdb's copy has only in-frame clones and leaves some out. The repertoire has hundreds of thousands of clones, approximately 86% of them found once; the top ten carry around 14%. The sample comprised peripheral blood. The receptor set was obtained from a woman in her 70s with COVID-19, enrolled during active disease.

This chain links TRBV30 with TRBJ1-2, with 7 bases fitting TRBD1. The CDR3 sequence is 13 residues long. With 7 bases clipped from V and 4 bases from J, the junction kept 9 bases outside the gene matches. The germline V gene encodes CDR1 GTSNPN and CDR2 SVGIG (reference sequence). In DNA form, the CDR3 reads TGTGCCTCCACAGGGGATAAACCCTATGGCTACACCTTC. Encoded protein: CASTGDKPYGYTF.

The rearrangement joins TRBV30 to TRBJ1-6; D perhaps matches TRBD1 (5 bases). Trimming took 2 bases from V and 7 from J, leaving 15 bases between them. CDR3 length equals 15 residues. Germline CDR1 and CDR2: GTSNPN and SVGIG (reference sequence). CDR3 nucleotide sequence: TGTGCCTGGAGTATCTGGGGCATCCCAAATTCACCCCTCCACTTT. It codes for CAWSIWGIPNSPLHF.

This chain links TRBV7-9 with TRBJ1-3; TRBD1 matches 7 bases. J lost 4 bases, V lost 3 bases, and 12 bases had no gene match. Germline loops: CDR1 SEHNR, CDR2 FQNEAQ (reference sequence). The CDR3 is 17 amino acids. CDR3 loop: CASSFGQAISLGNTIYF. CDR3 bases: TGTGCCAGCAGCTTCGGACAGGCGATATCTCTCGGAAACACCATATATTTT.

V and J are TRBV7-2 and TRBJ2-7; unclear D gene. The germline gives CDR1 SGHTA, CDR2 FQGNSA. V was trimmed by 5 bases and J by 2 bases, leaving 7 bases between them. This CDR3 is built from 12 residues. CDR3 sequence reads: CASSGTPYEQYF. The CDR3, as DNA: TGTGCCAGCAGCGGCACACCCTACGAGCAGTACTTC.

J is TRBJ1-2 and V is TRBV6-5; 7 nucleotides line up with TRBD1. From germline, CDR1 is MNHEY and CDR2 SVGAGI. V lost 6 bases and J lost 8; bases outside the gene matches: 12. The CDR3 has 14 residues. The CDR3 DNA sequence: TGTGCCAGCAGCAACCCGGAGGGGGCGGTCGGCTACACCTTC. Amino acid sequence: CASSNPEGAVGYTF.

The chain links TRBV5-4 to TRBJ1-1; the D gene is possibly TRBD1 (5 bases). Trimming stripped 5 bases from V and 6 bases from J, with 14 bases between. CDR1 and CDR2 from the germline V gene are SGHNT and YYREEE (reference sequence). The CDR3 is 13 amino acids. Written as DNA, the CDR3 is TGTGCCAGCAGTCAAGGGGTTGTGCCTGAAGCTTTCTTT. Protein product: CASSQGVVPEAFF. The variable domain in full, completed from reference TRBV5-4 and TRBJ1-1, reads ETGVTQSPTHLIKTRGQQVTLRCSSQSGHNTVSWYQQALGQGPQFIFQYYREEENGRGNFPPRFSGLQFPNYSSELNVNALELDDSALYLCASSQGVVPEAFFGQGTRLTVV.

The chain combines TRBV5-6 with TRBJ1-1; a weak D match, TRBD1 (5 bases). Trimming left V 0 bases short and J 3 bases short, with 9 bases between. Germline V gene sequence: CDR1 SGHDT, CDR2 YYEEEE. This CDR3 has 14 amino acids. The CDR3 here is CASSLGLGDTEAFF. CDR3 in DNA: TGTGCCAGCAGCTTGGGATTAGGGGACACTGAAGCTTTCTTT. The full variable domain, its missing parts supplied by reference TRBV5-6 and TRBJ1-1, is DAGVTQSPTHLIKTRGQQVTLRCSPKSGHDTVSWYQQALGQGPQFIFQYYEEEERQRGNFPDRFSGHQFPNYSSELNVNALLLGDSALYLCASSLGLGDTEAFFGQGTRLTVV.

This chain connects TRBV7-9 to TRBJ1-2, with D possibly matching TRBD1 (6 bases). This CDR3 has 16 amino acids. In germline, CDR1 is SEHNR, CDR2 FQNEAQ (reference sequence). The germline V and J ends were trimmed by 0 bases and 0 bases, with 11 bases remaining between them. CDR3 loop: CASSLALGQSNYGYTF. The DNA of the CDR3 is TGTGCCAGCAGCTTAGCGTTGGGACAATCTAACTATGGCTACACCTTC.

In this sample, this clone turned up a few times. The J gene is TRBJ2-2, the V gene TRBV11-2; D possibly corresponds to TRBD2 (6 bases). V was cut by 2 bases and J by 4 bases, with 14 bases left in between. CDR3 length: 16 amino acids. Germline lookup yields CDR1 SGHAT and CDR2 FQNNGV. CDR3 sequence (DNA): TGTGCCAGCAGCTTAATATCGGGGGACCTCACCGGGGAGCTGTTTTTT. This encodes CASSLISGDLTGELFF. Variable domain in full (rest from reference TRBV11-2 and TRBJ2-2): EAGVAQSPRYKIIEKRQSVAFWCNPISGHATLYWYQQILGQGPKLLIQFQNNGVVDDSQLPKDRFSAERLKGVDSTLKIQPAKLEDSAVYLCASSLISGDLTGELFFGEGSRLTVL.

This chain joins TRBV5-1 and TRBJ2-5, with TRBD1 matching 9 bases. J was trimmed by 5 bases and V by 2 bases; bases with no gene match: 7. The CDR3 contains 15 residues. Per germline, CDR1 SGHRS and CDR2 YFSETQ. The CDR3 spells CASSFDGTGPETQYF. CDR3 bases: TGCGCCAGCAGCTTTGACGGGACAGGGCCTGAGACCCAGTACTTC.

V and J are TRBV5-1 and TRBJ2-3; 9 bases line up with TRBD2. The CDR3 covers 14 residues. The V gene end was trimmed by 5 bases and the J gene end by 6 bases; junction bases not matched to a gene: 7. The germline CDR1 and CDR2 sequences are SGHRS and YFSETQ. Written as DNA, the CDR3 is TGCGCCAGCAGTACGCGGGGGGGCCCCGATACGCAGTATTTT. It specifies CASSTRGGPDTQYF.

CDR3 in amino acids: CASSSDSQSRAPLHF. CDR3 in DNA: TGTGCCAGCAGCTCGGACAGCCAATCTCGGGCACCCCTCCACTTT. V is TRBV7-8 and J is TRBJ1-6; possibly TRBD1 for D (6 bases). Trimming left V 4 bases short and J 11 bases short, with 18 bases between. CDR3 size: 15 residues. Per the germline V gene, CDR1 is SGHVS and CDR2 is FQNEAQ.

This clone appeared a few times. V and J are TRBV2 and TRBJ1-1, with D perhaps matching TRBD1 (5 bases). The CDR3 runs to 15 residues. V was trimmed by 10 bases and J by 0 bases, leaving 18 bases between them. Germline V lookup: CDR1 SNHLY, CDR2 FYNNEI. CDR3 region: CATHDRRGMNTEAFF. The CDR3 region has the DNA TGTGCCACCCACGACCGGAGGGGAATGAACACTGAAGCTTTCTTT. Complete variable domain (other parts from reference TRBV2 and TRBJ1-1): EPEVTQTPSHQVTQMGQEVILRCVPISNHLYFYWYRQILGQKVEFLVSFYNNEISEKSEIFDDQFSVERPDGSNFTLKIRSTKLEDSAMYFCATHDRRGMNTEAFFGQGTRLTVV.

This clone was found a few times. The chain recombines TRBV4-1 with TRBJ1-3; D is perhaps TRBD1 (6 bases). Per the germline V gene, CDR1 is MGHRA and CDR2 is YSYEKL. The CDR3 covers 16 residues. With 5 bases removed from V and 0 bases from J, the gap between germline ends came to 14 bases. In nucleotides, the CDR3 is TGCGCCAGCAGCTTTGGACAGCTTAGCTCTGGAAACACCATATATTTT. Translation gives CASSFGQLSSGNTIYF.

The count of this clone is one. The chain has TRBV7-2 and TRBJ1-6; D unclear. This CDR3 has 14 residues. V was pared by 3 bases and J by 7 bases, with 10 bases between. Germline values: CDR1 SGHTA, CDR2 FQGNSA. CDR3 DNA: TGTGCCAGCAGCTTTAGGGAGGGCAATTCACCCCTCCACTTT. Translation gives CASSFREGNSPLHF.

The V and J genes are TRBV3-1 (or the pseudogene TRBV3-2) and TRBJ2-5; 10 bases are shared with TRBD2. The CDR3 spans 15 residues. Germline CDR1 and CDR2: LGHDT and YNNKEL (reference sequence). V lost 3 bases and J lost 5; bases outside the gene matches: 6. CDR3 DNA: TGTGCCAGCAGCCAGCTTAGCGGGGGGCGGGAGACCCAGTACTTC. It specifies CASSQLSGGRETQYF.

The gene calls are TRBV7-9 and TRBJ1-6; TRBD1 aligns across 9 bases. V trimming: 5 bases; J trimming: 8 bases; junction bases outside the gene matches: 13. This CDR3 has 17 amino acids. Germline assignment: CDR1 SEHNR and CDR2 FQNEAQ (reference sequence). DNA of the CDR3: TGTGCCAGCAGCCCTTACTGGACAGGGGAAGGGGATTCACCCCTCCACTTT. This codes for CASSPYWTGEGDSPLHF.

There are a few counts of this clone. The CDR3 reads CASSPTGGAGEKLFF. The DNA for the CDR3 is TGTGCCAGCAGCCCAACAGGGGGCGCGGGTGAAAAACTGTTTTTT. The chain recombines TRBV7-9 with TRBJ1-4; 9 bases agree with TRBD1. Germline loops: CDR1 SEHNR, CDR2 FQNEAQ (reference sequence). CDR3 length: 15 amino acids. V was pared by 5 bases and J by 7 bases, with 8 bases of the junction left unmatched. The whole variable domain, filled in from reference TRBV7-9 and TRBJ1-4, reads DTGVSQNPRHKITKRGQNVTFRCDPISEHNRLYWYRQTLGQGPEFLTYFQNEAQLEKSRLLSDRFSAERPKGSFSTLEIQRTEQGDSAMYLCASSPTGGAGEKLFFGSGTQLSVL.

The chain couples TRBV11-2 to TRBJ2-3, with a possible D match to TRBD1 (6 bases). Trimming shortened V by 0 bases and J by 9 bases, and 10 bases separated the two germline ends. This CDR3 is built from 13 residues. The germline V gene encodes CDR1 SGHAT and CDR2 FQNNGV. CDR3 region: CASSLDLGGTQYF. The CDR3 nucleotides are TGTGCCAGCAGCTTAGATCTAGGGGGAACGCAGTATTTT.

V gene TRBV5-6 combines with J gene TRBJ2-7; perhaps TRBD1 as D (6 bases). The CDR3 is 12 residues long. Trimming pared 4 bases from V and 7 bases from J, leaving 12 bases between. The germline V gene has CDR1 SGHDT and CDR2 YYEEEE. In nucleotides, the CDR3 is TGTGCCAGCAGCAGGACAGTTGGAGAGCAGTACTTC. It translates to CASSRTVGEQYF.

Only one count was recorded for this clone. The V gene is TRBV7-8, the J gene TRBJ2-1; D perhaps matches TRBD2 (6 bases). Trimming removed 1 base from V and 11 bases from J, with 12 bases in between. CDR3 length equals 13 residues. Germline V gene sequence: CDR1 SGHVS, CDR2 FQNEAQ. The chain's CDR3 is CASSLDRGGKQFF. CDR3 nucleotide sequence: TGTGCCAGCAGCTTAGATCGTGGGGGGAAGCAGTTCTTC.

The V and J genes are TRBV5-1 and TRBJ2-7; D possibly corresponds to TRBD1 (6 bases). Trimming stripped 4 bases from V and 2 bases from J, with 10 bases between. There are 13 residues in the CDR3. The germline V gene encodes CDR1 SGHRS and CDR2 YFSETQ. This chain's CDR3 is CASSTDRPYEQYF. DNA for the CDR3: TGCGCCAGCAGCACAGACAGGCCCTACGAGCAGTACTTC. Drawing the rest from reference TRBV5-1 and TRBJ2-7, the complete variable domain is KAGVTQTPRYLIKTRGQQVTLSCSPISGHRSVSWYQQTPGQGLQFLFEYFSETQRNKGNFPGRFSGRQFSNSRSEMNVSTLELGDSALYLCASSTDRPYEQYFGPGTRLTVT.